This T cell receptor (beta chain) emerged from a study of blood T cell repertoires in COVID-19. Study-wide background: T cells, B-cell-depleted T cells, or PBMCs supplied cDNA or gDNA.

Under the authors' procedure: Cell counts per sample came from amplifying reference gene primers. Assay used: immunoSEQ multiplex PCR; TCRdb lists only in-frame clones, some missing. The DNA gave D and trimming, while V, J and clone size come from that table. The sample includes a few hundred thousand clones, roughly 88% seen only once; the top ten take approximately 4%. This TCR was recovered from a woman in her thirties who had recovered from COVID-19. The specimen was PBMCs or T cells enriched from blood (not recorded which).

The DNA for the CDR3 is TGTGCCAGCAGCTTAAGCGGGAGGGAAGAGACCCAGTACTTC. Protein product: CASSLSGREETQYF. V and J are TRBV11-3 and TRBJ2-5; 10 positions agree with TRBD2. Trimming removed 2 bases from V and 3 bases from J; junction bases left unmatched: 0. CDR1 is SGHNT and CDR2 is YENEEA in the germline V gene. This CDR3 spans 14 amino acids.